This T cell receptor beta chain was observed in a study of blood T cell repertoires in COVID-19. Background on the study: Samples of COVID-19 (acute and convalescent) were obtained from the United States, Italy and Spain. T cells, B-cell-depleted T cells, or PBMCs supplied cDNA or gDNA.

Authors' analysis steps: Counts of nucleated cells, estimated from reference gene primer amplification, were obtained. Here immunoSEQ multiplex PCR was the method, and the copy in TCRdb shows in-frame clones only, minus some. Clone size and the V and J calls come from that table; the DNA yielded D and trimming. The sample records about 69,000 clones, about 88% being singletons. Per the germline V gene, CDR1 is MNHEY and CDR2 is SVGAGI. This CDR3 comprises 13 residues. V dropped 6 bases and J dropped 2 bases, with 11 bases sitting between them. Sequencing used peripheral blood. The receptor was isolated from a woman between 45 and 65 years old with active COVID-19. This sequence joins TRBV6-5 and TRBJ2-7; D perhaps matches TRBD2 (6 bases). CDR3 loop: CASSRGVTYEQYF. For the CDR3, the DNA is TGTGCCAGCAGCCGCGGGGTGACCTACGAGCAGTACTTC.